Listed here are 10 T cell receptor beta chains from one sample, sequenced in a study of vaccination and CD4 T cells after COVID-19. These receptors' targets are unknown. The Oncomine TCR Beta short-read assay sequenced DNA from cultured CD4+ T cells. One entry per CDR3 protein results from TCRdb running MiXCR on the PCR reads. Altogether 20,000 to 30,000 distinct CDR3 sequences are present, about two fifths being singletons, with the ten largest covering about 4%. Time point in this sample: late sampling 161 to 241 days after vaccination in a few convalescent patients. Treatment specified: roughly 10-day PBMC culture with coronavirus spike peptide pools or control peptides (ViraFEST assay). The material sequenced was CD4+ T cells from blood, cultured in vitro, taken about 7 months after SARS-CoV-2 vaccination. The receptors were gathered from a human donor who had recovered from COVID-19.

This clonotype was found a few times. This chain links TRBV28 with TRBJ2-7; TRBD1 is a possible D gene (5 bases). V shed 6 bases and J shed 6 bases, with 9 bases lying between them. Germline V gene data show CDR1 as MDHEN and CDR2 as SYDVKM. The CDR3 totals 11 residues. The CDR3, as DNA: TGTGCCAGCAGGGATACAGGCGAGCAGTACTTC. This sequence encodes CASRDTGEQYF.

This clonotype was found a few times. The CDR3 protein is CASSYSMRASGANVLTF. The CDR3 DNA is TGTGCCAGCAGTTACTCGATGAGGGCCTCTGGGGCCAACGTCCTGACTTTC. The V and J genes are TRBV6-5 and TRBJ2-6; D is possibly TRBD2 (5 bases). The CDR3 spans 17 residues. Trimming shortened V by 0 bases and J by 0 bases, and 9 bases separated the two germline ends. From germline, CDR1 is MNHEY and CDR2 SVGAGI.

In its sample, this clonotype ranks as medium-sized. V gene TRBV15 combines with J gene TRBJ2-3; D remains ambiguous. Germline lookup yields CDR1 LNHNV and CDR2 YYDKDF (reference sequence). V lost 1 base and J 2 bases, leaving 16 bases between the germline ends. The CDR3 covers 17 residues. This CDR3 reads CATSRVRSAGLTDTQYF. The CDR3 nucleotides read TGTGCCACCAGCAGAGTTCGGAGTGCCGGCCTCACAGATACGCAGTATTTT.

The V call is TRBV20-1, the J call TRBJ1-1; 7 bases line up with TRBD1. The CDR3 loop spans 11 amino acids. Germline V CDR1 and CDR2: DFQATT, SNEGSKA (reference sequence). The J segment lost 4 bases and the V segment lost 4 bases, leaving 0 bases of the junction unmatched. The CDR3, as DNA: TGCAGTGCTACAGGGGGCACTGAAGCTTTCTTT. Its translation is CSATGGTEAFF.

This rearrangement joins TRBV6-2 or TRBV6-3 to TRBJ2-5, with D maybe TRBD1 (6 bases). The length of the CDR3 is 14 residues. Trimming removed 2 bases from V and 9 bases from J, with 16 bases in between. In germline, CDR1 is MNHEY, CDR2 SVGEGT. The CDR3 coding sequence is TGTGCCAGCAGTTACGGGGGCCCCTCTGTAGCCCAGTACTTC. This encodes CASSYGGPSVAQYF.

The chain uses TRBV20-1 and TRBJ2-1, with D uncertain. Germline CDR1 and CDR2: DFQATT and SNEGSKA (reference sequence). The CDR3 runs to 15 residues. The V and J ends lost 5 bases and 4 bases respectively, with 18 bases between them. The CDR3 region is CSARSRLERYNEQFF. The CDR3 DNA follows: TGCAGTGCTCGCTCCCGACTCGAAAGATACAATGAGCAGTTCTTC.

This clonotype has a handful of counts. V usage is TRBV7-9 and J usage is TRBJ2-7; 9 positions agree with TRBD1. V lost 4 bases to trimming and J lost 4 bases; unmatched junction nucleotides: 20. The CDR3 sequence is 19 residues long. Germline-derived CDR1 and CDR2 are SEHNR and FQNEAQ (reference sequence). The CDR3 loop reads CASSSPRAGTGKFGYEQYF. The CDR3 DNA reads TGTGCCAGCAGCTCACCTAGAGCCGGGACAGGGAAGTTTGGGTACGAGCAGTACTTC.

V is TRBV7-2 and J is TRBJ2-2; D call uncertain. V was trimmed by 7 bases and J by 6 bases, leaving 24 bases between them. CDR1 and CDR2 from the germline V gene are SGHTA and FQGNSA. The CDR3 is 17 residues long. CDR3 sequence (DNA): TGTGCCAGCACCCAGATCGACTTCCTGAATGGCGCCGGGGAGCTGTTTTTT. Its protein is CASTQIDFLNGAGELFF.

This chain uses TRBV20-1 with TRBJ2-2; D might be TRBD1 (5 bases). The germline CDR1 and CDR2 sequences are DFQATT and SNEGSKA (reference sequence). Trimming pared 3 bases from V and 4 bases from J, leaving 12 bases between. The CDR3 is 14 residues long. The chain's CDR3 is CSASAGKSTGELFF. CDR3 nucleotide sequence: TGCAGTGCTAGTGCAGGGAAGAGCACCGGGGAGCTGTTTTTT.

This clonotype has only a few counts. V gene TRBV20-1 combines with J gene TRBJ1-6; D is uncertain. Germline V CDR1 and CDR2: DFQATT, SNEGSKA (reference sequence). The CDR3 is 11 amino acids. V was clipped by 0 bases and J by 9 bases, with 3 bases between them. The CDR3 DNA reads TGCAGTGCTAGAGATAGTTCACCCCTCCACTTT. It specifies CSARDSSPLHF.